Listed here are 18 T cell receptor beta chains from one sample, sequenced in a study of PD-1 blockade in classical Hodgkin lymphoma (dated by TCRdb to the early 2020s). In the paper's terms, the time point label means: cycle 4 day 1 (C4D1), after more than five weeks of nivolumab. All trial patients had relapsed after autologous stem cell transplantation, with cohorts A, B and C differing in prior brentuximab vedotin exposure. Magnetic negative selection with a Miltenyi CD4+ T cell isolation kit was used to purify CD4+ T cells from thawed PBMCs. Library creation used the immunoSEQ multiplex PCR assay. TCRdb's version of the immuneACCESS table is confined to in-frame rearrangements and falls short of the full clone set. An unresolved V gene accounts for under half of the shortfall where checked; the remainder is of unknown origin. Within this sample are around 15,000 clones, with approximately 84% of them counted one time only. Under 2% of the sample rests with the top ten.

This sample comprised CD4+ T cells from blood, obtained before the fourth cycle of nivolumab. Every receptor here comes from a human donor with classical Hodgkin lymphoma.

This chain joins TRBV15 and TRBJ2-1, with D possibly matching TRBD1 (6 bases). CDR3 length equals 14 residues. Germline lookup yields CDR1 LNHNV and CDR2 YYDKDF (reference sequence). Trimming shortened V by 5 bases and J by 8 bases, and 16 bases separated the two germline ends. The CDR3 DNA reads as TGTGCCACCAGCCAGGGGACCCTCGGGGATGAGCAGTTCTTC. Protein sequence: CATSQGTLGDEQFF.

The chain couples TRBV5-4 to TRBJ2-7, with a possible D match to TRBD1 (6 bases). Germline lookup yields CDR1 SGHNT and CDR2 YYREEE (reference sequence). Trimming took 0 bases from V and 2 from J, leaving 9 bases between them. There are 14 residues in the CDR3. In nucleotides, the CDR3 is TGTGCCAGCAGCTTGGACGGGGACACCTACGAGCAGTACTTC. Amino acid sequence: CASSLDGDTYEQYF.

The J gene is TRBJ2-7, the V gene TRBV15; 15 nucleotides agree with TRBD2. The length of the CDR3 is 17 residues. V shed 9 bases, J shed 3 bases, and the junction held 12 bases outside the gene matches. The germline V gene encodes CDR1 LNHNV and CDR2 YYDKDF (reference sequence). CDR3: CATPNRTSGRVDYEQYF. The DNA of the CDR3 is TGTGCCACTCCGAATCGGACTAGCGGGAGGGTAGACTACGAGCAGTACTTC. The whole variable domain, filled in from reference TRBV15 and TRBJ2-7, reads DAMVIQNPRYQVTQFGKPVTLSCSQTLNHNVMYWYQQKSSQAPKLLFHYYDKDFNNEADTPDNFQSRRPNTSFCFLDIRSPGLGDTAMYLCATPNRTSGRVDYEQYFGPGTRLTVT.

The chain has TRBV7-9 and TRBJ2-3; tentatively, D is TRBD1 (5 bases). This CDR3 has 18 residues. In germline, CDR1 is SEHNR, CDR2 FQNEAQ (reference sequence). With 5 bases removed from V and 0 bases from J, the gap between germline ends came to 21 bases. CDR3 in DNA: TGTGCCAGCAGCCCCGGGTGGATGGGGCCCTCTAGCACAGATACGCAGTATTTT. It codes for CASSPGWMGPSSTDTQYF.

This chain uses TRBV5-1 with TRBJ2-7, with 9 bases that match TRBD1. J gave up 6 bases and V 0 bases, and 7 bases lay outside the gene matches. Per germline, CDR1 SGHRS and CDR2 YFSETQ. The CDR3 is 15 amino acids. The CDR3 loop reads CASSLAGTGNREQYF. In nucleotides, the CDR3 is TGCGCCAGCAGCTTGGCCGGGACAGGGAATCGCGAGCAGTACTTC.

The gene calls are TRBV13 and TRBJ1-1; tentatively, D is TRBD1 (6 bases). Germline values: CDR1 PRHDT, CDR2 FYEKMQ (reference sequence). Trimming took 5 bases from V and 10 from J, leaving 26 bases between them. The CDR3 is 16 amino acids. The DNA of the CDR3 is TGTGCCAGCAGCCCCGGACAGCCCAACCAACGAGTTGGAGCTTTCTTT. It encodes CASSPGQPNQRVGAFF.

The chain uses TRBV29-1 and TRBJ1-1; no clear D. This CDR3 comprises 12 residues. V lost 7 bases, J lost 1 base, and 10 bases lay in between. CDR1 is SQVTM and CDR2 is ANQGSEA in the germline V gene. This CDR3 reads CSAKTGNTEAFF. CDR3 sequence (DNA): TGCAGCGCAAAGACGGGGAACACTGAAGCTTTCTTT.

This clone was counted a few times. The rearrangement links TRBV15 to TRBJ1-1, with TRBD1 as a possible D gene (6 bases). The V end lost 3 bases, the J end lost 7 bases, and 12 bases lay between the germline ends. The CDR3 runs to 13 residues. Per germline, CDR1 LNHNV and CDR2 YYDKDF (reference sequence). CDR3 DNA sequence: TGTGCCACCAGCAGGCCCACAGGGATTGAAGCTTTCTTT. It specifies CATSRPTGIEAFF.

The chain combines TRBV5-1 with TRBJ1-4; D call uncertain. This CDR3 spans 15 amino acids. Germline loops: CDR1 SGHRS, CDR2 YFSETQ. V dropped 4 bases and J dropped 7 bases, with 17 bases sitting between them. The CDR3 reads CASSLELGLGEKLFF. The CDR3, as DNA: TGCGCCAGCAGCCTTGAGTTGGGGTTAGGTGAAAAACTGTTTTTT.

The CDR3 is CASSLVGRGYEQYF. DNA for the CDR3: TGCGCCAGCAGCTTGGTAGGCAGGGGCTACGAGCAGTACTTC. The V call is TRBV5-1, the J call TRBJ2-7; the D gene is possibly TRBD1 (6 bases). V lost 0 bases and J 3 bases, leaving 10 bases between the germline ends. This CDR3 spans 14 amino acids. Germline-derived CDR1 and CDR2 are SGHRS and YFSETQ.

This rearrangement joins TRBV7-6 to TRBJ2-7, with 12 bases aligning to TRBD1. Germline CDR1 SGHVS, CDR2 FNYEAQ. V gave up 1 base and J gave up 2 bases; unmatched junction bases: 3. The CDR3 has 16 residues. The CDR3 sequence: CASSLGGTGGAYEQYF. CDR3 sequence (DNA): TGTGCCAGCAGCTTAGGGGGGACAGGGGGCGCCTACGAGCAGTACTTC.

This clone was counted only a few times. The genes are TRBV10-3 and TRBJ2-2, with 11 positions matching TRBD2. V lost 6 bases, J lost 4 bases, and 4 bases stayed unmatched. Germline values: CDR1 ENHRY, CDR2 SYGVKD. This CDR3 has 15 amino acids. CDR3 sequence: CAISAGTSGTGELFF. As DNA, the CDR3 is TGTGCCATCAGCGCCGGGACTAGCGGCACCGGGGAGCTGTTTTTT.

CDR3 protein: CASSGAETTRQYF. The CDR3 region has the DNA TGCGCCAGCAGCGGGGCCGAGACTACGAGGCAGTACTTC. The chain has TRBV5-1 and TRBJ2-7; D tentatively reads TRBD1 or TRBD2 (5 bases each). Germline-derived CDR1 and CDR2 are SGHRS and YFSETQ. Trimming cost V 4 bases and J 9 bases, with 17 bases left between them. This CDR3 contains 13 residues.

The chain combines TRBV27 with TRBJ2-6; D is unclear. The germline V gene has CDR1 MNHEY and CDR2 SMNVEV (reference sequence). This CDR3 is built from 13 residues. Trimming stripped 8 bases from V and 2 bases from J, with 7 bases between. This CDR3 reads CASRLPGANVLTF. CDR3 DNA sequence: TGTGCCAGCCGACTTCCTGGGGCCAACGTCCTGACTTTC. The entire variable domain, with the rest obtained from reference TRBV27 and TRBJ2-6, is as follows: EAQVTQNPRYLITVTGKKLTVTCSQNMNHEYMSWYRQDPGLGLRQIYYSMNVEVTDKGDVPEGYKVSRKEKRNFPLILESPSPNQTSLYFCASRLPGANVLTFGAGSRLTVL.

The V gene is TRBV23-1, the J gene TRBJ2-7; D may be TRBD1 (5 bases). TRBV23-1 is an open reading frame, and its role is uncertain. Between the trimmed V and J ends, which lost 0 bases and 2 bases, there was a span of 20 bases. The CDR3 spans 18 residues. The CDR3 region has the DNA TGCGCCAGCAGTCAATCGGGGCAGGGCGCGAGTCTCGCCTACGAGCAGTACTTC. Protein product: CASSQSGQGASLAYEQYF.

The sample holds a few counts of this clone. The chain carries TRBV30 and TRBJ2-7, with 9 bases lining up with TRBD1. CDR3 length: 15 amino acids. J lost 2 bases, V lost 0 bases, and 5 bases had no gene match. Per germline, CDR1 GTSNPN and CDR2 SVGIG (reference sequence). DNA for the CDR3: TGTGCCTGGAGTGTAGGGACAGGGATTCCCTACGAGCAGTACTTC. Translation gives CAWSVGTGIPYEQYF. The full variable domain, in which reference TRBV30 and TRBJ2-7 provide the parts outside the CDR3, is SQTIHQWPATLVQPVGSPLSLECTVEGTSNPNLYWYRQAAGRGLQLLFYSVGIGQISSEVPQNLSASRPQDRQFILSSKKLLLSDSGFYLCAWSVGTGIPYEQYFGPGTRLTVT.

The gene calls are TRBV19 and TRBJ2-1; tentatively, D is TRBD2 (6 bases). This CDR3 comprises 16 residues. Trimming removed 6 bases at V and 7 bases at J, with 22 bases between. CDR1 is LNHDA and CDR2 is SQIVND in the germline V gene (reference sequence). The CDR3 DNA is TGTGCCAGTAGGGCGGGCCGGGACTTTAAGTGGAATGAGCAGTTCTTC. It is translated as CASRAGRDFKWNEQFF.

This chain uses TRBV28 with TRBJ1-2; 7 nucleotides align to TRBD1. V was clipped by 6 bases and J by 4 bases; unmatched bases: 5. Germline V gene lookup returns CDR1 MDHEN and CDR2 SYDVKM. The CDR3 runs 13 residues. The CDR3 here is CASRRDSGYGYTF. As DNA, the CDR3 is TGTGCCAGCAGGCGGGACAGCGGCTATGGCTACACCTTC.